A single sample gave rise to the 28 T cell receptor beta chains below, sequenced in a study of regulatory T cells in long-lasting Graves disease. In building TCR beta libraries, iRepertoire HTBI primers were used together with Arm-PCR of CDR3 regions. One entry per CDR3 protein results from TCRdb running MiXCR on the multiplex PCR reads. The sample gives 540,000 or so distinct CDR3 sequences, around an eighth of which show up once; approximately 9.3% is in the top ten. The time point denotes: newly diagnosed GD, antithyroid drugs for less than 3 months. The TCR library was prepared using RNA isolated from PBMCs. These sequences were also reported in another study, on T cells in Graves' hyperthyroidism and ophthalmopathy.

Here the sequenced sample was peripheral blood mononuclear cells (PBMCs), taken at new diagnosis, from a patient treated with antithyroid drugs. The receptors shown here come from a man between 25 and 39 years old with Graves disease.

V usage is TRBV7-8 and J usage is TRBJ2-7; maybe TRBD2 (7 bases). CDR1 and CDR2 (germline): SGHVS, FQNEAQ. There are 15 residues in the CDR3. The ends were cut back, 1 base at V and 3 bases at J, with 13 bases in the middle. CDR3 nucleotides: TGTGCCAGCAGCTTAGGAGGGGGGACTAACTACGAGCAGTACTTC. It is translated as CASSLGGGTNYEQYF.

On this clonotype: This likely stems from a read error, as it lies one base from a far larger clone. This chain uses TRBV12-3 or TRBV12-4 with TRBJ2-1, with D maybe TRBD1 (5 bases). The DNA end is more similar to TRBJ2-5, so the J call may be wrong. The CDR3 covers 14 residues. The CDR3 sequence is CASSLRGTPEAQYF. The CDR3 DNA sequence: TGTGCCAGCAGTTTAAGGGGTACCCCAGAGGCCCAGTACTTC.

This clonotype was counted ten times or more. The CDR3 DNA follows: TGTGCCAGCAGTTTAGACCGGGGGCCTCTCTACAATGAGCAGTTCTTC. Translation gives CASSLDRGPLYNEQFF. The chain combines TRBV12-3 or TRBV12-4 with TRBJ2-1; D possibly uses TRBD1 or TRBD2 (6 bases each). Trimming removed 1 base at V and 3 bases at J, with 13 bases between. The CDR3 runs to 16 residues.

The chain combines TRBV4-1 with TRBJ1-1, with a weak D call TRBD1 (5 bases). The germline V and J ends were trimmed by 2 bases and 10 bases, with 23 bases remaining between them. CDR1 and CDR2 from the germline V gene are MGHRA and YSYEKL. The CDR3 runs 16 residues. The CDR3 reads CASSQSVNGRRGGAFF. The DNA of the CDR3 is TGCGCCAGCAGCCAATCAGTGAACGGGCGGAGGGGAGGAGCTTTCTTT.

This clonotype was counted many times. The V and J genes are TRBV30 and TRBJ1-1; a weak D match, TRBD1 (6 bases). CDR1 is GTSNPN and CDR2 is SVGIG in the germline V gene (reference sequence). The CDR3 sequence is 13 residues long. V lost 6 bases to trimming and J lost 1 base, with 12 bases between them. CDR3 region: CACLPGQNTEAFF. The CDR3 DNA follows: TGTGCCTGTCTACCGGGACAGAACACTGAAGCTTTCTTT.

The chain recombines TRBV5-1 with TRBJ2-1, with 13 bases identical to TRBD2. CDR1 is SGHRS, CDR2 YFSETQ, per germline. J gave up 6 bases and V 4 bases, and 13 bases lay outside the gene matches. There are 18 residues in the CDR3. CDR3 sequence: CASSQRTSGRLSSNEQFF. The CDR3 DNA follows: TGCGCCAGCAGCCAGAGGACTAGCGGGAGACTCTCGTCCAATGAGCAGTTCTTC.

Ten or more counts support this clonotype. The chain carries TRBV30 and TRBJ1-5, with TRBD1 identical over 7 bases. V shed 4 bases, J shed 0 bases, and the junction held 6 bases outside the gene matches. This CDR3 region has 15 residues. Germline V gene sequence: CDR1 GTSNPN, CDR2 SVGIG (reference sequence). The CDR3: CAWTEGAFSNQPQHF. The DNA for the CDR3 is TGTGCCTGGACTGAGGGGGCTTTTAGCAATCAGCCCCAGCATTTT. Supplemented by reference TRBV30 and TRBJ1-5, the full variable domain reads SQTIHQWPATLVQPVGSPLSLECTVEGTSNPNLYWYRQAAGRGLQLLFYSVGIGQISSEVPQNLSASRPQDRQFILSSKKLLLSDSGFYLCAWTEGAFSNQPQHFGDGTRLSIL.

As for this clonotype: Just one base apart from a much larger clone, this may be a read error. The rearrangement uses TRBV2 and TRBJ1-2; the match to TRBD1 covers 9 bases. Germline trimming cut 8 bases from V and 8 bases from J; bases unmatched to any gene: 18. Germline assignment: CDR1 SNHLY and CDR2 FYNNEI. The CDR3 has 16 amino acids. The CDR3: CASLVRQGENYSGYTF. DNA for the CDR3: TGTGCCAGCTTAGTTAGACAGGGGGAAAACTATAGCGGCTACACCTTC.

This clonotype was seen repeatedly, ten times or more. This chain uses TRBV12-3 or TRBV12-4 with TRBJ2-1, with 12 bases identical to TRBD2. Trimming cost V 8 bases and J 6 bases; bases outside gene matches: 5. CDR3 size: 14 residues. CDR3 in amino acids: CASGASGRANEQFF. CDR3 nucleotide sequence: TGTGCCAGCGGGGCTAGCGGGAGGGCCAATGAGCAGTTCTTC.

The chain uses TRBV5-5 and TRBJ2-7; D tentatively reads TRBD1 or TRBD2 (5 bases each). There are 14 residues in the CDR3. Germline V gene data show CDR1 as SGHKS and CDR2 as YYEKEE (reference sequence). Trimming left V 4 bases short and J 7 bases short, with 18 bases between. CDR3: CASSRDVPYNEQYF. CDR3 nucleotides: TGTGCCAGCAGCCGGGACGTACCTTACAATGAGCAGTACTTC.

A note on this clonotype: A junction boundary mismatches the germline segment, possibly from a read error. This chain connects TRBV18 to TRBJ2-7, with TRBD1 as a possible D gene (5 bases). CDR1 and CDR2 from the germline V gene are KGHSH and LQKENI. The CDR3 is 13 amino acids. In DNA form, the CDR3 reads TGTGCCCGCTCACCACCGACAGCCTACGAGCAGTACTTC. Translation gives CARSPPTAYEQYF.

Ten or more counts support this clonotype. The chain carries TRBV28 and TRBJ2-2; TRBD2 is a possible D gene (6 bases). Germline CDR1 is MDHEN and CDR2 is SYDVKM. The CDR3 loop spans 15 amino acids. CDR3: CAPVPSGRGTGELFF. CDR3 DNA: TGTGCTCCCGTCCCCTCAGGGCGGGGCACCGGGGAGCTGTTTTTT.

This clonotype appeared a few times. CDR3 DNA sequence: TGTGCCAGCAGTGCGACTAGCGGGAGCGTTAGAAATGAGCAGTTCTTC. It yields the protein CASSATSGSVRNEQFF. The chain has TRBV9 and TRBJ2-1, with 12 positions matching TRBD2. The germline gives CDR1 SGDLS, CDR2 YYNGEE. Trimming cost V 5 bases and J 7 bases; bases outside gene matches: 10. The CDR3 totals 16 residues. Drawing the rest from reference TRBV9 and TRBJ2-1, the complete variable domain is DSGVTQTPKHLITATGQRVTLRCSPRSGDLSVYWYQQSLDQGLQFLIQYYNGEERAKGNILERFSAQQFPDLHSELNLSSLELGDSALYFCASSATSGSVRNEQFFGPGTRLTVL.

This clonotype was observed at least ten times. CDR3 bases: TGTGCCAGCAGTTACTCGATATTAGCGGGAGGGCGGTCGGAGACCCAGTACTTC. Translated: CASSYSILAGGRSETQYF. The chain employs TRBV6-5 and TRBJ2-5, with 11 bases that match TRBD2. CDR1 and CDR2 from the germline V gene are MNHEY and SVGAGI. V was pared by 0 bases and J by 5 bases, with 11 bases of the junction left unmatched. This CDR3 has 18 residues.

Concerning this clonotype: The conserved phenylalanine or tryptophan is not found at the CDR3 terminus, so this likely reflects a read error. The chain carries TRBV6-2 or TRBV6-3 and TRBJ2-7; weak D call: TRBD2 (6 bases). Trimming pared 3 bases from V and 4 bases from J, leaving 13 bases between. The germline CDR1 and CDR2 sequences are MNHEY and SVGEGT. The CDR3 is 14 amino acids. CDR3: CASSYGPSAYEQYS. The CDR3 bases are TGTGCCAGCAGTTATGGTCCTAGCGCGTACGAGCAGTACTCC.

This chain uses TRBV19 with TRBJ2-3, with unresolved D. CDR3 length: 16 residues. Trimming removed 3 bases at V and 0 bases at J, with 13 bases between. Per germline, CDR1 LNHDA and CDR2 SQIVND (reference sequence). CDR3 residues: CASSIYRMASTDTQYF. The CDR3 DNA reads TGTGCCAGTAGTATTTACCGGATGGCTAGCACAGATACGCAGTATTTT. Filled out from reference TRBV19 and TRBJ2-3, the complete variable domain reads DGGITQSPKYLFRKEGQNVTLSCEQNLNHDAMYWYRQDPGQGLRLIYYSQIVNDFQKGDIAEGYSVSREKKESFPLTVTSAQKNPTAFYLCASSIYRMASTDTQYFGPGTRLTVL.

There are a few counts of this clonotype. The chain uses TRBV6-1 and TRBJ2-1; D gene uncertain. Germline CDR1 reads MNHNS; CDR2 reads SASEGT. V shed 3 bases and J shed 9 bases, with 15 bases lying between them. The CDR3 totals 14 residues. The DNA for the CDR3 is TGTGCCAGCAGTGACTCGGACGGGTCAAGTGAGCAGTTCTTC. Translation: CASSDSDGSSEQFF.

This clonotype was recorded many times. This sequence joins TRBV12-3 or TRBV12-4 and TRBJ2-1; 8 bases agree with TRBD2. The CDR3 extends over 15 amino acids. V lost 4 bases, J lost 6 bases, and 8 bases stayed unmatched. CDR3 amino acids: CASSSSGTRTNEQFF. Here the CDR3 DNA reads TGTGCCAGCAGTTCCTCCGGGACTAGGACCAATGAGCAGTTCTTC.

The table lists this clonotype with many counts. The chain joins TRBV5-1 to TRBJ2-7; D is undetermined. This CDR3 region has 14 residues. The V gene lost 5 bases and the J gene lost 3 bases, with 15 bases spanning the gap. Germline V gene lookup returns CDR1 SGHRS and CDR2 YFSETQ. The CDR3 is CASSLGQEYYEQYF. DNA of the CDR3: TGCGCCAGCAGTCTAGGGCAGGAGTACTACGAGCAGTACTTC.

This clonotype was seen repeatedly, ten times or more. V gene TRBV6-1 combines with J gene TRBJ2-1; D may be TRBD1 (5 bases). The V gene's germline CDR1 is MNHNS and CDR2 SASEGT. V dropped 2 bases and J dropped 2 bases, with 13 bases sitting between them. This CDR3 is built from 16 residues. CDR3 in amino acids: CASSERGPGAYNEQFF. Here the CDR3 DNA reads TGTGCCAGCAGTGAAAGGGGCCCCGGAGCCTACAATGAGCAGTTCTTC.

The sample holds many counts of this clonotype. The chain joins TRBV10-2 to TRBJ2-3; tentative D call: TRBD2 (5 bases). The germline V and J ends were trimmed by 3 bases and 4 bases, with 11 bases remaining between them. In germline, CDR1 is WSHSY, CDR2 SAAADI. There are 14 residues in the CDR3. CDR3 sequence (DNA): TGCGCCAGCAGTGAAATCAGCGGAGCAGATACGCAGTATTTT. Protein: CASSEISGADTQYF.

This clonotype was counted only a few times. The chain employs TRBV24-1 and TRBJ2-1; D remains unclear. Per germline, CDR1 KGHDR and CDR2 SFDVKD. The V end was cut by 0 bases, the J end by 11 bases, with 10 bases between. This CDR3 region has 13 residues. CDR3 nucleotides: TGTGCCACCAGTGATTTGTGGCGCAACAAGCAGTTCTTC. Its protein product is CATSDLWRNKQFF.

The chain recombines TRBV29-1 with TRBJ2-1; 10 nucleotides agree with TRBD2. The CDR3 has 18 amino acids. J gave up 0 bases and V 7 bases, and 15 bases lay outside the gene matches. CDR1 and CDR2 (germline): SQVTM, ANQGSEA. The CDR3 nucleotides are TGCAGCGGACGACAGGCAAGCGGGAGGGTGAGCTCCTACAATGAGCAGTTCTTC. Translated, it gives CSGRQASGRVSSYNEQFF.

Concerning this clonotype: A much larger clone differs by one base, so this may be a read error. The gene calls are TRBV2 and TRBJ2-7, with TRBD2 as a possible D gene (5 bases). The CDR3 contains 13 residues. Germline V gives CDR1 SNHLY, CDR2 FYNNEI. The CDR3 region is CASVGDFNYERYF. CDR3 coding DNA: TGTGCCAGCGTCGGGGATTTTAACTACGAGCGGTACTTC.

This clonotype was observed many times. CDR3 DNA sequence: TGTGCCAGCAACCTTGGCGGGAATCAGCCCCAGCATTTT. This sequence encodes CASNLGGNQPQHF. The gene calls are TRBV12-3 or TRBV12-4 and TRBJ1-5; D unresolved. CDR3 length equals 13 residues. Trimming left V 7 bases short and J 4 bases short, with 11 bases between.

The genes are TRBV6-1 and TRBJ1-2, with 9 nucleotides matching TRBD1. CDR1 and CDR2 from the germline V gene are MNHNS and SASEGT. The CDR3 is made up of 18 amino acids. Trimming at V came to 3 bases and at J to 9 bases, leaving 20 bases not matched to a gene. The DNA for the CDR3 is TGTGCCAGCAGTGAGCATACCGGGACAGGGTCGGCTCGTATCCGCTACACCTTC. It translates to CASSEHTGTGSARIRYTF.

CDR3 DNA sequence: TGTGCCAGCAGTTTCTGGGTAGACGAGACCCAGTACTTC. Translating gives CASSFWVDETQYF. The chain employs TRBV12-3 or TRBV12-4 and TRBJ2-5; D remains unclear. This CDR3 region has 13 residues. Between the trimmed V and J ends, which lost 3 bases and 5 bases, there was a span of 10 bases.

This clonotype appeared many times. The chain uses TRBV6-4 and TRBJ1-1; D is unresolved. The CDR3 loop spans 14 amino acids. The V gene's germline CDR1 is MRHNA and CDR2 SNTAGT. Between the trimmed V and J ends, which lost 0 bases and 4 bases, there was a span of 9 bases. The CDR3 nucleotides read TGTGCCAGCAGTGACTCGAGGAGAGCCACTGAAGCTTTCTTT. Translated, it gives CASSDSRRATEAFF.